This TCR beta chain was retrieved from a study of cytomegalovirus exposure and HLA in healthy donors. Findings of the study overall: In an earlier analysis, about 87% or about 30%: the productive usage of most TCR beta V segments. TCR beta sequences numbering fewer than 20,000 were associated with HLA alleles at 0.05 false discovery rate in a later analysis.

Points on this clone: Its antigen is unknown.

Primers: 60 Vbeta forward and 13 Jbeta reverse. TCRdb's copy holds only in-frame clones and misses some; the assay was immunoSEQ multiplex PCR. Among 110,000 or so clones, 83% were seen once, and the ten largest hold roughly 6.1%. CDR3 size: 16 residues. In germline, CDR1 is SGHDT, CDR2 YYEEEE. J was trimmed by 5 bases and V by 1 base; bases with no gene match: 7. This TCR was sampled from a man younger than 35 in good health and CMV-seronegative. The sequenced sample was PBMCs. The chain employs TRBV5-6 and TRBJ1-1; 11 nucleotides line up with TRBD1. CDR3 sequence reads: CASSLLDRGRGTEAFF. In DNA form, the CDR3 reads TGTGCCAGCAGCTTGCTGGACAGGGGGCGCGGGACTGAAGCTTTCTTT.